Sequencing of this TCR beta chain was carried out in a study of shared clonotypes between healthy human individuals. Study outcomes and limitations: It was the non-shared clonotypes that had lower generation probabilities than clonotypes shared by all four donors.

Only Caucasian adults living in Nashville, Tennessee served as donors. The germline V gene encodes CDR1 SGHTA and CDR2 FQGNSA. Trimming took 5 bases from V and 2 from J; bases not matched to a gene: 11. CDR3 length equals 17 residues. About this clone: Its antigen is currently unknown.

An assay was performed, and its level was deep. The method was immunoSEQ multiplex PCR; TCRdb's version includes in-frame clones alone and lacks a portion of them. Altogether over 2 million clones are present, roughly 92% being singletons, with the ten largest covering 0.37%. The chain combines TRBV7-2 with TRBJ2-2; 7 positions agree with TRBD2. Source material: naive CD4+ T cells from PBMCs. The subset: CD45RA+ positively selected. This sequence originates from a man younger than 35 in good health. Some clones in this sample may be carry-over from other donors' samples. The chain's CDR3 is CASSRPGGSINTGELFF. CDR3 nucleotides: TGTGCCAGCAGCCGACCGGGGGGTAGCATAAACACCGGGGAGCTGTTTTTT.